Shown below are 28 T cell receptor beta chains from a single sample sequenced in a study of spatial heterogeneity in lung cancer. Study findings and constraints: Mutation counts in tumors were tracked by counts of expanded intratumoral alpha and beta TCRs.

Specified time point: sample taken at primary tumor resection. TCRdb reprocessed the 5' RACE reads with MiXCR, giving one entry per CDR3 protein. The sample consists of nearly 11,000 distinct CDR3 sequences, more than 4.5% of them appearing once. Their antigens are not known. Sequencing used lung tumor tissue, obtained at surgery. These receptor sequences come from a male donor with early-stage non-small cell lung cancer.

This clonotype was seen many times. This beta chain is an unintended read in a library built for alpha chains; its size means little. The chain joins TRBV5-4 to TRBJ1-4, with a tentative D call TRBD1 (5 bases). There are 15 residues in the CDR3. In germline, CDR1 is SGHNT, CDR2 YYREEE (reference sequence). V was clipped by 4 bases and J by 7 bases, with 17 bases between them. CDR3 in amino acids: CASSREPAGGEKLFF. The CDR3 DNA reads as TGTGCCAGCAGCCGAGAACCGGCGGGGGGTGAAAAACTGTTTTTT.

This clonotype has ten or more counts. This beta chain came through as a stray read in a library set up for alpha chains, and its size says little. This chain joins TRBV28 and TRBJ2-5; TRBD1 matches 10 bases. Per germline, CDR1 MDHEN and CDR2 SYDVKM. V lost 6 bases and J lost 1; bases outside the gene matches: 5. The CDR3 runs 15 residues. The CDR3 here is CASSPGQGFQETQYF. DNA of the CDR3: TGTGCCAGCAGCCCGGGACAGGGGTTCCAAGAGACCCAGTACTTC.

This clonotype was seen many times. Because this beta chain is a stray read in a library intended to capture alpha chains, its abundance should not be given much weight. CDR3 in DNA: TGTGCCAGCAGTTACGACGGGACTAGAGGCGAGCAGTACTTC. This gives the protein CASSYDGTRGEQYF. This chain links TRBV6-2 or TRBV6-3 with TRBJ2-7; 8 positions match TRBD2. This CDR3 is 14 amino acids long. Germline V CDR1 and CDR2: MNHEY, SVGEGT. With 2 bases clipped from V and 6 bases from J, the junction kept 6 bases outside the gene matches.

This clonotype was seen many times. Little can be read into the size of this beta chain, an off-target read in a library designed for alpha chains. The V and J genes are TRBV3-1 and TRBJ2-5; the D gene is possibly TRBD1 (5 bases). CDR1 is LGHDT and CDR2 is YNNKEL in the germline V gene (reference sequence). This CDR3 has 15 amino acids. Trimming stripped 1 base from V and 2 bases from J, with 11 bases between. CDR3 sequence: CASSQAVRVQETQYF. The CDR3 region has the DNA TGTGCCAGCAGCCAAGCAGTCAGGGTTCAAGAGACCCAGTACTTC.

This clonotype was recorded many times. In a library made to pick up alpha chains, this beta chain is a stray read with a size that means little. CDR3 in DNA: TGTGCCAGCAGCTTAGGCGGGAGGTTGGCCTACGAGCAGTACTTC. It encodes CASSLGGRLAYEQYF. The chain uses TRBV11-2 and TRBJ2-7, with 8 bases identical to TRBD2. CDR1 is SGHAT, CDR2 FQNNGV, per germline. V lost 1 base, J lost 2 bases, and 4 bases stayed unmatched. The CDR3 has 15 amino acids.

This clonotype has ten or more counts. This beta chain represents an off-target read in a library built for alpha chains; its size is of limited meaning. The chain links TRBV12-3 or TRBV12-4 to TRBJ1-5; D is unresolved. The CDR3 length is 14 residues. V lost 6 bases to trimming and J lost 5 bases, with 14 bases between them. The CDR3 DNA is TGTGCCAGCAGCCGGGATCAGTGGGATCAGCCCCAGCATTTT. Amino acids: CASSRDQWDQPQHF.

This clonotype was seen ten or more times. Because the library targeted alpha chains, this beta chain is an off-target read whose size means little. The CDR3 region is CASSTWTGINSGNTIYF. DNA of the CDR3: TGTGCCAGCAGCACCTGGACAGGAATAAACTCTGGAAACACCATATATTTT. J is TRBJ1-3 and V is TRBV13; TRBD1 aligns across 7 bases. The CDR3 covers 17 residues. Germline values: CDR1 PRHDT, CDR2 FYEKMQ (reference sequence). The ends lost 5 bases at V and 0 bases at J; junction bases unmatched: 10.

This clonotype was seen ten or more times. With the library built for alpha chains, this beta chain is off target and its frequency is not meaningful. The rearrangement uses TRBV7-8 and TRBJ2-1, with TRBD1 matching over 9 bases. The V gene's germline CDR1 is SGHVS and CDR2 FQNEAQ. The trim removed 5 bases at V and 4 bases at J, leaving 6 bases unmatched. This CDR3 has 15 amino acids. CDR3 sequence: CASSQGQGTYNEQFF. The CDR3, as DNA: TGTGCCAGCAGCCAGGGACAGGGTACTTACAATGAGCAGTTCTTC.

This clonotype was counted at least ten times. Since the library was made to target alpha chains, this beta chain is a stray read and its abundance is not meaningful. The chain recombines TRBV6-2 or TRBV6-3 with TRBJ1-1, with 7 bases fitting TRBD1. The junction had 17 bases not matched to a gene; V was cut back by 0 bases and J by 4 bases. CDR3 length: 19 residues. Germline V gene sequence: CDR1 MNHEY, CDR2 SVGEGT. The CDR3: CASSYSLDSLMTGITEAFF. Written as DNA, the CDR3 is TGTGCCAGCAGTTACTCGCTCGATAGCCTTATGACAGGGATCACTGAAGCTTTCTTT.

This clonotype was recorded at least ten times. This beta chain is an unintended read in a library built for alpha chains; its size means little. The chain is built from TRBV2 and TRBJ2-5; D gene ambiguous. Deletions cut 6 bases from V and 3 bases from J, with 5 bases between. The CDR3 contains 11 residues. Germline V gene data show CDR1 as SNHLY and CDR2 as FYNNEI. This chain's CDR3 is CASREEETQYF. CDR3 in DNA: TGTGCCAGCAGAGAGGAAGAGACCCAGTACTTC. The full variable domain, its missing parts supplied by reference TRBV2 and TRBJ2-5, is EPEVTQTPSHQVTQMGQEVILRCVPISNHLYFYWYRQILGQKVEFLVSFYNNEISEKSEIFDDQFSVERPDGSNFTLKIRSTKLEDSAMYFCASREEETQYFGPGTRLLVL.

Note on this clonotype: This beta chain slipped into a library made for alpha chains as a stray read, so its size is not meaningful. The rearrangement links TRBV28 to TRBJ2-7; 8 bases match TRBD2. The CDR3 is 17 amino acids. Germline V lookup: CDR1 MDHEN, CDR2 SYDVKM. With V trimmed by 2 bases and J by 2 bases, 11 bases remained unmatched. The CDR3 is CASSLELAAPDTYEQYF. CDR3 bases: TGTGCCAGCAGTTTAGAACTAGCGGCCCCGGACACCTACGAGCAGTACTTC.

This clonotype was detected many times. This beta chain is a stray sequence in a library constructed for alpha chains; its clone size is not meaningful. This chain links TRBV20-1 with TRBJ1-1, with TRBD1 matching over 10 bases. The CDR3 length is 14 residues. Losses at the gene ends were 5 bases for V and 2 bases for J; bases not matched to a gene: 5. Germline values: CDR1 DFQATT, CDR2 SNEGSKA (reference sequence). The CDR3 spells CSAPTGGLNTEAFF. For the CDR3, the DNA is TGCAGTGCTCCGACAGGGGGCCTAAACACTGAAGCTTTCTTT.

This clonotype was recorded at least ten times. With the library built for alpha chains, this beta chain is off target and its frequency is not meaningful. V gene TRBV28 combines with J gene TRBJ1-6; D uncertain. CDR3 length equals 13 residues. Germline V gives CDR1 MDHEN, CDR2 SYDVKM. Trimming shortened V by 11 bases and J by 9 bases, and 17 bases separated the two germline ends. The CDR3 DNA reads as TGTGCCGCCGCCGATCTCCGTGGTTCACCCCTCCACTTT. Amino acid sequence: CAAADLRGSPLHF.

This clonotype was counted at least ten times. The library was designed around alpha chains, so this beta chain is a stray read whose abundance carries little weight. The chain links TRBV7-2 to TRBJ2-7; a possible D gene is TRBD2 (5 bases). Germline lookup yields CDR1 SGHTA and CDR2 FQGNSA. V lost 5 bases to trimming and J lost 4 bases, with 15 bases between them. This CDR3 is built from 14 residues. The CDR3 bases are TGTGCCAGCAGCCCATCGGGGTTTAGATACGAGCAGTACTTC. This translates into CASSPSGFRYEQYF.

By frequency in the sample, this clonotype is medium-sized. Since the library was made to target alpha chains, this beta chain is a stray read and its abundance is not meaningful. The chain couples TRBV19 to TRBJ2-3; D unresolved. The CDR3 sequence is 14 residues long. V lost 5 bases and J lost 0, with 9 bases in between. Germline V CDR1 and CDR2: LNHDA, SQIVND (reference sequence). This chain's CDR3 is CASSRADSTDTQYF. Written as DNA, the CDR3 is TGTGCCAGTAGTCGGGCGGACAGCACAGATACGCAGTATTTT.

This clonotype was counted many times. This beta chain appears as a stray read in a library generated for alpha chains; its size is not informative. The genes are TRBV24-1 and TRBJ2-5; TRBD2 agrees at 9 bases. The length of the CDR3 is 16 residues. The V and J ends lost 3 bases and 4 bases, in that order; junction bases with no gene match: 8. Germline V gene lookup returns CDR1 KGHDR and CDR2 SFDVKD. CDR3 in amino acids: CATSDAPGGGVETQYF. The CDR3 DNA follows: TGTGCCACCAGTGATGCCCCTGGCGGGGGGGTAGAGACCCAGTACTTC.

This clonotype has a count of ten or more. Found in a library prepared for alpha chains, this beta chain is an off-target read, and its abundance has little meaning. V usage is TRBV2 and J usage is TRBJ1-5; D not resolved. The germline V gene encodes CDR1 SNHLY and CDR2 FYNNEI. The V end was cut by 5 bases, the J end by 7 bases, with 24 bases between. This CDR3 comprises 17 residues. The CDR3 protein is CASSSTRPLDPNQPQHF. The CDR3 bases are TGTGCCAGCAGTTCTACCCGGCCTTTAGACCCGAACCAGCCCCAGCATTTT.

This clonotype has at least ten counts. Within a library made for alpha chains, this beta chain is off target, and its count is uninformative. The V and J genes are TRBV20-1 and TRBJ2-2; no definite D call. V lost 0 bases and J 7 bases, leaving 9 bases between the germline ends. This CDR3 spans 13 amino acids. Germline V gives CDR1 DFQATT, CDR2 SNEGSKA (reference sequence). The CDR3 region has the DNA TGCAGTGCTAGAGATTACTCCAGCGGGGAGCTGTTTTTT. Residues: CSARDYSSGELFF.

This clonotype is deemed medium-sized. This beta chain was picked up by a library intended for alpha chains and is off target, so its count carries little meaning. The chain's CDR3 is CASSSRINQPQHF. Written as DNA, the CDR3 is TGTGCCAGCAGTTCACGGATCAATCAGCCCCAGCATTTT. This chain joins TRBV6-6 and TRBJ1-5; no definite D call. The V gene lost 4 bases and the J gene lost 3 bases, with 7 bases spanning the gap. This CDR3 spans 13 amino acids. Germline V lookup: CDR1 MNHNY, CDR2 SVGAGI (reference sequence).

This clonotype ranks as medium-sized. Since the library was made to target alpha chains, this beta chain is a stray read and its abundance is not meaningful. The chain uses TRBV28 and TRBJ2-3; 7 nucleotides align to TRBD2. Trimming cost V 2 bases and J 8 bases; bases outside gene matches: 7. Germline V gene data show CDR1 as MDHEN and CDR2 as SYDVKM. The CDR3 spans 14 residues. CDR3 in amino acids: CASSLGGEAVTQYF. For the CDR3, the DNA is TGTGCCAGCAGTTTAGGGGGGGAAGCGGTTACGCAGTATTTT.

This clonotype was seen ten or more times. The junction does not match germline at one end; this may be a read error. This beta chain is an unintended read in a library built for alpha chains; its size means little. The CDR3 spells CASSAGTVSNEKLFF. The CDR3 region has the DNA TGCGCCAGTTCGGCCGGGACAGTTTCTAATGAAAAACTGTTTTTT. The chain links TRBV19 to TRBJ1-4; 7 bases fit TRBD1. This CDR3 contains 15 residues. Germline V CDR1 and CDR2: LNHDA, SQIVND (reference sequence).

This clonotype was seen many times. The library was built for alpha chains, so this beta chain is an off-target read and its size means little. This chain uses TRBV7-8 with TRBJ2-3, with TRBD2 matching over 10 bases. The length of the CDR3 is 19 residues. With 1 base clipped from V and 2 bases from J, the junction kept 12 bases outside the gene matches. The V gene's germline CDR1 is SGHVS and CDR2 FQNEAQ. This chain's CDR3 is CASSLVGTSVGGHTDTQYF. In DNA form, the CDR3 reads TGTGCCAGCAGCTTAGTGGGGACTAGCGTGGGGGGTCACACAGATACGCAGTATTTT.

By share, this clonotype ranks as medium-sized (0.01 to 0.1%). Being off target in a library aimed at alpha chains, this beta chain has a size of little meaning. The rearrangement links TRBV28 to TRBJ1-5; D gene unclear. The V gene's germline CDR1 is MDHEN and CDR2 SYDVKM. The CDR3 runs 13 residues. V was trimmed by 3 bases and J by 1 base, leaving 4 bases between them. CDR3 sequence (DNA): TGTGCCAGCAGTTTGGCCAGCAATCAGCCCCAGCATTTT. Amino acid sequence: CASSLASNQPQHF.

As for this clonotype: The library was prepared for alpha chains; this beta chain is a stray read, so its frequency means little. J is TRBJ2-5 and V is TRBV7-2; D is unclear. CDR3 size: 13 residues. Looked up from germline, CDR1 is SGHTA and CDR2 is FQGNSA. Deletions cut 1 base from V and 5 bases from J, with 8 bases between. The DNA of the CDR3 is TGTGCCAGCAGCTTAGACCTACTCGAGACCCAGTACTTC. The encoded protein is CASSLDLLETQYF.

This clonotype was seen a single time. With the library built for alpha chains, this beta chain is off target and its frequency is not meaningful. The chain joins TRBV7-2 to TRBJ2-5, with TRBD2 identical over 10 bases. Germline CDR1 is SGHTA and CDR2 is FQGNSA. Trimming took 3 bases from V and 5 from J; bases not matched to a gene: 3. The CDR3 spans 14 residues. CDR3 sequence (DNA): TGTGCCAGCAGCTTTATAGCGGGGGGCGAGACCCAGTACTTC. Its protein is CASSFIAGGETQYF.

The sample holds many counts of this clonotype. This beta chain slipped into a library made for alpha chains as a stray read, so its size is not meaningful. The chain employs TRBV10-3 and TRBJ2-1; 10 bases line up with TRBD1. The germline V gene has CDR1 ENHRY and CDR2 SYGVKD. The CDR3 has 13 residues. After removal of 11 bases from V and 7 bases from J, the junction contained 8 bases not matched to a gene. The CDR3 loop is CAAGDRGGNEQFF. The CDR3 bases are TGTGCCGCTGGGGACAGGGGAGGAAATGAGCAGTTCTTC.

This clonotype was recorded at least ten times. For a library built for alpha chains, this beta chain is a stray read; little rests on its size. The V gene is TRBV7-8, the J gene TRBJ1-2, with unresolved D. CDR3 size: 14 residues. Germline lookup yields CDR1 SGHVS and CDR2 FQNEAQ. Trimming took 2 bases from V and 0 from J, leaving 7 bases between them. The CDR3 sequence: CASSLNPTNYGYTF. The CDR3 coding sequence is TGTGCCAGCAGCTTAAATCCGACTAACTATGGCTACACCTTC.

This clonotype was observed at least ten times. This beta chain is a stray read from a library made for alpha chains; its abundance is not meaningful. V usage is TRBV10-3 and J usage is TRBJ1-5; D remains ambiguous. The CDR3 is made up of 16 amino acids. V was shortened by 0 bases and J by 3 bases, with 12 bases between the two germline ends. In germline, CDR1 is ENHRY, CDR2 SYGVKD. CDR3 nucleotide sequence: TGTGCCATCAGTGAGTCGACGTTCAGTGACAATCAGCCCCAGCATTTT. Translating gives CAISESTFSDNQPQHF.